This T cell receptor beta chain was observed in a study of blood T cell repertoires in COVID-19 (dated by TCRdb to the early 2020s). As for the study more broadly: Samples from collaborators originated in the United States, Italy and Spain and spanned both the acute and convalescent phases of COVID-19. Where HLA class I and class II types were available, the types were taken from metadata supplied by the sample provider, not from assay-based typing. The dataset comprised deeply sampled blood TCRbeta repertoires from subjects exposed to, actively infected with, or recovered from COVID-19. Samples were obtained from the ongoing ImmuneRACE study (first 160 participants) and from 1,200 or so subjects provided by 6 global collaborators. The repertoires were released in a freely available public database intended as a resource for research on the immune response to SARS-CoV-2. The prospective study material was composed of cDNA or gDNA derived from T cells, B-cell-depleted T cells, or PBMCs. Sample metadata almost always included a de-identified subject ID, COVID-19 status, age in years and sex.

The immunoSEQ Assay, a bias-controlled multiplex PCR, was used to amplify TCRbeta CDR3 regions from genomic DNA. The authors processed their data as follows. The number of nucleated cells in each sample was estimated from the amplification of reference gene primers within the assay. To quantify the absolute abundance of each unique TCRbeta CDR3 rearrangement, sequence reads were collapsed and filtered. For each sample, productive Simpson clonality was calculated as the square root of Simpson's diversity index over productive rearrangements. TCRdb limited this immuneACCESS table to in-frame rearrangements with V and J called. A share of clones is missing; checked studies link under half to unresolved V genes, and the rest is unexplained. That table is the source of V, J and clone size, and D and trimming were worked out from the DNA. In this sample the table shows some 300,000 clones, more than 75% of which occur a single time. Around 1.2% of the sample comes from the top ten.

Collaborating institutions collected whole blood in K2EDTA tubes following their own protocols. Collaborator samples were shipped for TCRbeta analysis as frozen whole blood, isolated PBMCs, or DNA extracted from either sample type. About this clone itself: What this receptor recognizes is not known. No quality values exist for individual bases; no much larger clone is one base distant.

Study-level results and caveats: How much clinical and demographic metadata was included differed by source and by participant, and the metadata was provided uncurated.

The sequence derives from a man in his sixties or seventies with acute or convalescent COVID-19. The specimen sequenced was peripheral blood.

Here the CDR3 is given as CASSPVRTGEPEAFF. The DNA sequence is TGCGCCAGCAGCCCAGTAAGGACGGGAGAACCAGAAGCTTTCTTT. Recombination joined TRBV4-3 with TRBJ1-1; the D gene is unclear. At the junction V is shortened by 4 bases and J by 8 bases, with 20 bases in between. There are 15 amino acids in the CDR3, from cysteine to phenylalanine inclusive. Here the CDR3 DNA is all that survives: 45 bases in frame from base 1. CDR1 and CDR2 are read off the germline V gene as LGHNA and YSLEER.